The 10 T cell receptor beta chains reported below all come from one sample, sequenced in a study of T cell responses to AZD1222 COVID-19 vaccine. Clones were sequenced by immunoSEQ multiplex PCR, and TCRdb holds only the in-frame ones, with some missing. The repertoire holds about 180,000 clones, with approximately 92% as singletons. The sample was peripheral blood, taken on day 0 of AZD1222 vaccination. Every receptor here comes from an adult in good health.

This chain uses TRBV10-3 with TRBJ1-2; no clear D. The CDR3 runs to 13 residues. Looked up from germline, CDR1 is ENHRY and CDR2 is SYGVKD. The ends were cut back, 2 bases at V and 6 bases at J, with 10 bases in the middle. CDR3 DNA: TGTGCCATCAGTGAGCCCAGTACGCATGGCTACACCTTC. As protein: CAISEPSTHGYTF.

The chain employs TRBV6-4 and TRBJ1-1, with 9 positions matching TRBD1. This CDR3 is 14 amino acids long. The germline V gene has CDR1 MRHNA and CDR2 SNTAGT. V lost 6 bases, J lost 1 base, and 3 bases stayed unmatched. As DNA, the CDR3 is TGTGCCAGCAGCGTGGACAGGGGGAACACTGAAGCTTTCTTT. Protein: CASSVDRGNTEAFF.

The rearrangement uses TRBV5-1 and TRBJ2-7; TRBD1 is a possible D gene (6 bases). Germline loops: CDR1 SGHRS, CDR2 YFSETQ. Trimming took off 3 bases at V and 3 bases at J, with 16 bases between the two ends. The CDR3 is 15 residues long. The CDR3 nucleotides are TGCGCCAGCAGCTGGGCCGAACAGGGATTCTACGAGCAGTACTTC. This sequence encodes CASSWAEQGFYEQYF.

V gene TRBV9 combines with J gene TRBJ2-1; no clear D. CDR3 size: 13 residues. CDR1 and CDR2 from the germline V gene are SGDLS and YYNGEE. V lost 0 bases and J lost 4, with 5 bases in between. CDR3 protein: CASSVAWYNEQFF. CDR3 in DNA: TGTGCCAGCAGCGTAGCGTGGTACAATGAGCAGTTCTTC.

This chain joins TRBV5-5 and TRBJ2-7; 8 positions match TRBD1. Trimming at V came to 0 bases and at J to 3 bases, leaving 5 bases not matched to a gene. Germline CDR1 SGHKS, CDR2 YYEKEE (reference sequence). The CDR3 is 15 residues long. As DNA, the CDR3 is TGTGCCAGCAGCTTGGGGATCGACAGGGGCTACGAGCAGTACTTC. The encoded protein is CASSLGIDRGYEQYF.

The rearrangement links TRBV27 to TRBJ2-3; no clear D. There are 13 residues in the CDR3. V was pared by 1 base and J by 1 base, with 3 bases between. Germline lookup yields CDR1 MNHEY and CDR2 SMNVEV (reference sequence). CDR3 sequence reads: CASSLYGTDTQYF. CDR3 sequence (DNA): TGTGCCAGCAGTTTATATGGCACAGATACGCAGTATTTT.

This rearrangement joins TRBV5-8 to TRBJ1-5; D perhaps matches TRBD1 (6 bases). V was pared by 5 bases and J by 6 bases, with 21 bases between. The CDR3 contains 16 residues. In germline, CDR1 is SGHTS, CDR2 YDEGEE. In nucleotides, the CDR3 is TGTGCCAGCAGTAGGAGGTGGCAGGGGAGTGGTCAGCCCCAGCATTTT. Its protein is CASSRRWQGSGQPQHF.

The V and J genes are TRBV12-3 or TRBV12-4 and TRBJ2-5; D call uncertain. V lost 6 bases and J lost 5, with 7 bases in between. The CDR3 has 11 residues. The CDR3 region has the DNA TGTGCCAGCAGCCGCCAGGAGACCCAGTACTTC. Translating gives CASSRQETQYF.

This chain uses TRBV19 with TRBJ2-7; no definite D call. From germline, CDR1 is LNHDA and CDR2 SQIVND (reference sequence). This CDR3 comprises 15 residues. V lost 5 bases and J 0 bases, leaving 14 bases between the germline ends. In DNA, the CDR3 is TGTGCCAGTAGTCCGAACAGTTTTTACTCCTACGAGCAGTACTTC. It is translated as CASSPNSFYSYEQYF. Complete variable domain (other parts from reference TRBV19 and TRBJ2-7): DGGITQSPKYLFRKEGQNVTLSCEQNLNHDAMYWYRQDPGQGLRLIYYSQIVNDFQKGDIAEGYSVSREKKESFPLTVTSAQKNPTAFYLCASSPNSFYSYEQYFGPGTRLTVT.

The chain recombines TRBV19 with TRBJ1-1; 8 bases map to TRBD1. Germline lookup yields CDR1 LNHDA and CDR2 SQIVND (reference sequence). This CDR3 is built from 15 residues. V was clipped by 5 bases and J by 2 bases; unmatched bases: 7. CDR3 protein: CASSLTGDHNTEAFF. CDR3 DNA: TGTGCCAGTAGTCTGACAGGGGACCACAACACTGAAGCTTTCTTT. Full variable domain (remainder filled in from reference TRBV19 and TRBJ1-1): DGGITQSPKYLFRKEGQNVTLSCEQNLNHDAMYWYRQDPGQGLRLIYYSQIVNDFQKGDIAEGYSVSREKKESFPLTVTSAQKNPTAFYLCASSLTGDHNTEAFFGQGTRLTVV.